The clone carrying this T cell receptor beta chain was counted between two and nine times. Antigen unknown. Germline loops: CDR1 SGHVS, CDR2 FNYEAQ. The V end lost 5 bases, the J end lost 3 bases, and 14 bases lay between the germline ends. The CDR3 loop spans 14 amino acids. TCRdb fed the 5' RACE reads into MiXCR, producing one record per CDR3 protein. Of a few hundred thousand distinct CDR3 sequences detected, about 6.7% appear once; the ten largest clones hold approximately 15%. This sample is drawn from a study of CD8 T cells in ankylosing spondylitis. Overall study findings and caveats: Blood from ankylosing spondylitis patients appeared to carry a characteristic roughly 8-variant TCR beta motif.

The origin of this receptor is a male donor with ankylosing spondylitis. This chain joins TRBV7-6 and TRBJ2-7; D not certain. Sequencing used blood, either unsorted or a sorted T cell fraction (not recorded which). The CDR3 coding sequence is TGTGCCAGCAGCGACCCCAGCGCAGGCTACGAGCAGTACTTC. This translates into CASSDPSAGYEQYF.